A single sample gave rise to the 25 T cell receptor beta chains below, sequenced in a study of T cells in Graves' hyperthyroidism and ophthalmopathy. Regions amplified from RNA transcripts were the TCR beta CDR3 regions. TCR CDR3 regions were first amplified by RT-PCR with HTBI primers. Using its own MiXCR run on the multiplex PCR reads, TCRdb lists one record per CDR3 protein. This table has more than 100,000 distinct CDR3 sequences, about 45% appearing once. The sequenced sample consisted of blood. These receptors were taken from a man aged 40-49 years with Graves' hyperthyroidism.

This clonotype was recorded many times. The V call is TRBV5-8, the J call TRBJ1-2; D unresolved. The germline V gene encodes CDR1 SGHTS and CDR2 YDEGEE. Trimming stripped 2 bases from V and 8 bases from J, with 13 bases between. This CDR3 is built from 13 residues. CDR3 DNA sequence: TGTGCCAGCAGCTTAGAGGCTAGGAGGGGCTACACCTTC. Amino acids: CASSLEARRGYTF.

The sample holds many counts of this clonotype. CDR3 nucleotide sequence: TGTGCCAGCAGCTTTATTCCGACAGGGGGGCACAATTCACCCCTCCACTTT. Its translation: CASSFIPTGGHNSPLHF. The chain links TRBV5-8 to TRBJ1-6; 9 nucleotides match TRBD1. Germline CDR1 and CDR2: SGHTS and YDEGEE. With V trimmed by 2 bases and J by 7 bases, 10 bases remained unmatched. CDR3 length equals 17 residues.

This clonotype has ten or more counts. The chain combines TRBV2 with TRBJ2-3, with TRBD1 matching over 9 bases. This CDR3 is 12 amino acids long. From germline, CDR1 is SNHLY and CDR2 FYNNEI. J gave up 10 bases and V 5 bases, and 4 bases lay outside the gene matches. CDR3 coding DNA: TGTGCCAGCAGTCAACAGGGGGCCGCGCAGTATTTT. Translation: CASSQQGAAQYF.

Regarding this clonotype: A much larger clonotype is one base distant, so this may be a read error. The chain is built from TRBV5-1 and TRBJ1-1, with TRBD1 matching 7 bases. This CDR3 is 15 amino acids long. Germline loops: CDR1 SGHRS, CDR2 YFSETQ. V trimming: 2 bases; J trimming: 1 base; junction bases outside the gene matches: 5. The CDR3 DNA is TGCGCCAGCAGCTTAGTTAGGGGGCCGAACACTGAAGCTTTCTTT. It yields the protein CASSLVRGPNTEAFF.

The gene calls are TRBV7-2 and TRBJ1-3; D not certain. The length of the CDR3 is 14 residues. CDR1 and CDR2 from the germline V gene are SGHTA and FQGNSA. V was pared by 6 bases and J by 4 bases, with 13 bases between. CDR3 coding DNA: TGTGCCAGCAGACCGGATACTAGAGGAAACACCATATATTTT. Translating gives CASRPDTRGNTIYF.

As to this clonotype: As the CDR3 is not closed by the conserved phenylalanine or tryptophan, this likely results from a read error. No DNA is shown, since the ends of the CDR3 on it are uncertain; the CDR3 is the one TCRdb lists. V is TRBV7-2 and J is TRBJ2-7; the table's TRBD1 call for D was not verified on the DNA. Germline assignment: CDR1 SGHTA and CDR2 FQGNSA. The CDR3 sequence runs 14 residues, both termini included. CDR3 amino acids: CASSLSGGTYELYS.

The rearrangement uses TRBV11-3 and TRBJ1-2; D possibly corresponds to TRBD1 (6 bases). Trimming took off 5 bases at V and 7 bases at J, with 14 bases between the two ends. The CDR3 runs 13 residues. Germline loops: CDR1 SGHNT, CDR2 YENEEA. CDR3 loop: CASSTRTAGGYTF. CDR3 sequence (DNA): TGTGCCAGCAGCACCCGGACAGCAGGTGGCTACACCTTC.

This clonotype was seen repeatedly, ten times or more. The gene calls are TRBV2 and TRBJ1-3, with D perhaps matching TRBD1 (5 bases). CDR1 and CDR2 (germline): SNHLY, FYNNEI. CDR3 size: 14 residues. Trimming removed 11 bases from V and 3 bases from J, with 17 bases in between. The chain's CDR3 is CASKGDSLGNTIYF. CDR3 nucleotide sequence: TGTGCCTCCAAAGGGGACTCGCTTGGAAACACCATATATTTT.

The chain carries TRBV15 and TRBJ1-6; no reliable D call. V was pared by 6 bases and J by 6 bases, with 9 bases between. The length of the CDR3 is 13 residues. CDR1 is LNHNV and CDR2 is YYDKDF in the germline V gene (reference sequence). The CDR3 protein is CATRNWGNSPLHF. The CDR3, as DNA: TGTGCCACCAGAAATTGGGGTAATTCACCCCTCCACTTT. The variable domain in full, with the rest retrieved from reference TRBV15 and TRBJ1-6, is DAMVIQNPRYQVTQFGKPVTLSCSQTLNHNVMYWYQQKSSQAPKLLFHYYDKDFNNEADTPDNFQSRRPNTSFCFLDIRSPGLGDTAMYLCATRNWGNSPLHFGNGTRLTVT.

The CDR3 coding sequence is TGTGCCAGCAGCGCACAGGGTAGACAGTACTTC. Its translation is CASSAQGRQYF. The rearrangement uses TRBV7-7 and TRBJ2-5, with a weak D call TRBD1 (6 bases). The germline V gene encodes CDR1 SSHAT and CDR2 FNYEAQ (reference sequence). The CDR3 length is 11 residues. V was cut by 5 bases and J by 11 bases, with 12 bases left in between.

The chain couples TRBV7-9 to TRBJ2-1; D call uncertain. Germline V lookup: CDR1 SEHNR, CDR2 FQNEAQ (reference sequence). CDR3 length: 17 amino acids. The ends were cut back, 1 base at V and 4 bases at J, with 17 bases in the middle. The CDR3 loop is CASSLVSGVHRYNEQFF. The CDR3 coding sequence is TGTGCCAGCAGCTTAGTATCTGGAGTTCACAGATACAATGAGCAGTTCTTC.

This clonotype was seen ten or more times. CDR3 residues: CASRRLAGGGTGELFF. As DNA, the CDR3 is TGTGCCAGCAGACGACTAGCGGGAGGCGGGACCGGGGAGCTGTTTTTT. The chain recombines TRBV6-4 with TRBJ2-2, with TRBD2 matching 13 bases. CDR1 and CDR2 (germline): MRHNA, SNTAGT. The ends lost 6 bases at V and 5 bases at J; junction bases unmatched: 6. The CDR3 totals 16 residues.

In its sample, this clonotype was seen once. V and J are TRBV29-1 and TRBJ2-1; TRBD2 agrees at 10 bases. Germline V lookup: CDR1 SQVTM, CDR2 ANQGSEA. There are 13 residues in the CDR3. With V trimmed by 6 bases and J by 7 bases, 6 bases remained unmatched. DNA of the CDR3: TGCAGCGTCGGACTAGCGGCCCATAATGAGCAGTTCTTC. It encodes CSVGLAAHNEQFF.

This clonotype was seen ten or more times. The V gene is TRBV5-1, the J gene TRBJ1-2; no reliable D call. The V gene lost 0 bases and the J gene lost 4 bases, with 7 bases spanning the gap. Germline-derived CDR1 and CDR2 are SGHRS and YFSETQ. This CDR3 comprises 13 residues. DNA of the CDR3: TGCGCCAGCAGCTTGGGGGCGAGCTATGGCTACACCTTC. Protein sequence: CASSLGASYGYTF.

Concerning this clonotype itself: Because the CDR3 is missing its conserved closing phenylalanine or tryptophan, this is likely a read error. CDR3 protein: CASSPTVGELFL. For the CDR3, the DNA is TGTGCCAGCAGCCCGACGGTCGGGGAGCTGTTTCTT. The V and J genes are TRBV7-2 and TRBJ2-2; no clear D gene. CDR3 length equals 12 residues. Trimming stripped 5 bases from V and 7 bases from J, with 8 bases between. Germline CDR1 reads SGHTA; CDR2 reads FQGNSA.

This clonotype was detected only a few times. J is TRBJ1-2 and V is TRBV19; D possibly corresponds to TRBD1 (5 bases). The V and J ends lost 9 bases and 4 bases respectively, with 24 bases between them. Germline lookup yields CDR1 LNHDA and CDR2 SQIVND (reference sequence). The CDR3 covers 16 residues. The CDR3 region has the DNA TGTGCCAGCACCTCTTATAGGCTACAGGCCGTCTATGGCTACACCTTC. It codes for CASTSYRLQAVYGYTF.

Note on this clonotype: The DNA is omitted, as the CDR3 cannot be located on it reliably, and the CDR3 follows TCRdb's listing. The chain combines TRBV30 with TRBJ2-1; the listed D gene, TRBD1, was not tested against the DNA. The CDR3 is 11 residues long, ends included. Germline V gene sequence: CDR1 GTSNPN, CDR2 SVGIG (reference sequence). CDR3 in amino acids: CAWSVGQGAFF.

The sample holds many counts of this clonotype. This chain connects TRBV5-8 to TRBJ2-7; no reliable D call. The CDR3 extends over 13 amino acids. From germline, CDR1 is SGHTS and CDR2 YDEGEE. The ends were cut back, 3 bases at V and 0 bases at J, with 7 bases in the middle. The CDR3, as DNA: TGTGCCAGCAGCTCCCTTAGCTCCTACGAGCAGTACTTC. It yields the protein CASSSLSSYEQYF.

This clonotype has ten or more counts. The J gene is TRBJ2-7, the V gene TRBV5-8; the D gene is possibly TRBD2 (5 bases). The V and J ends lost 3 bases and 4 bases respectively, with 14 bases between them. This CDR3 is built from 14 residues. Germline V gene data show CDR1 as SGHTS and CDR2 as YDEGEE. Written as DNA, the CDR3 is TGTGCCAGCAGCTCCGCCGGGGTACCTTACGAGCAGTACTTC. Its protein is CASSSAGVPYEQYF.

This clonotype has just a few counts. The V gene is TRBV7-2, the J gene TRBJ2-3; the D gene could be TRBD1 or TRBD2 (5 bases each). The germline CDR1 and CDR2 sequences are SGHTA and FQGNSA. V gave up 11 bases and J gave up 0 bases, with 15 bases separating them. CDR3 size: 14 residues. CDR3 nucleotides: TGTGCCTGGAAGGGGACGCGGAGCACAGATACGCAGTATTTT. It specifies CAWKGTRSTDTQYF.

This clonotype was seen ten or more times. The chain has TRBV20-1 and TRBJ2-1; D perhaps matches TRBD2 (6 bases). Germline V gives CDR1 DFQATT, CDR2 SNEGSKA (reference sequence). This CDR3 has 13 residues. Trimming removed 4 bases from V and 1 base from J, with 8 bases in between. The CDR3: CSAIGTSYNEQFF. CDR3 sequence (DNA): TGCAGTGCTATAGGGACTTCCTACAATGAGCAGTTCTTC.

A single count supports this clonotype. This chain uses TRBV7-2 with TRBJ2-5, with 9 bases lining up with TRBD1. Germline assignment: CDR1 SGHTA and CDR2 FQGNSA. This CDR3 comprises 15 residues. V gave up 0 bases and J gave up 9 bases; unmatched junction bases: 8. The CDR3: CASSLAGTGTGSQYF. The CDR3 DNA sequence: TGTGCCAGCAGCTTAGCGGGAACTGGGACAGGGTCCCAGTACTTC.

Ten or more counts support this clonotype. The V gene is TRBV6-2 or TRBV6-3, the J gene TRBJ2-1, with D uncertain. Trimming took off 3 bases at V and 7 bases at J, with 4 bases between the two ends. Germline assignment: CDR1 MNHEY and CDR2 SVGEGT. The CDR3 runs to 11 residues. The CDR3 bases are TGTGCCAGCAGTTATCTGAATGAGCAGTTCTTC. This sequence encodes CASSYLNEQFF.

The chain has TRBV19 and TRBJ1-6; 8 bases align to TRBD1. Germline lookup yields CDR1 LNHDA and CDR2 SQIVND (reference sequence). This CDR3 region has 14 residues. Trimming at V came to 5 bases and at J to 10 bases, leaving 7 bases not matched to a gene. As DNA, the CDR3 is TGTGCCAGTAGTCCGGGGACAGGTCACTCACCCCTCCACTTT. This codes for CASSPGTGHSPLHF.

The chain carries TRBV12-3 or TRBV12-4 and TRBJ2-7, with TRBD1 matching over 11 bases. Trimming at V came to 6 bases and at J to 7 bases, leaving 11 bases not matched to a gene. There are 15 residues in the CDR3. CDR3 in amino acids: CASRRTGGRAGEQYF. CDR3 DNA sequence: TGTGCCAGCAGACGGACAGGGGGCCGAGCTGGGGAGCAGTACTTC.